This T cell receptor beta chain appears in the sequencing data of a study of blood T cell repertoires in COVID-19. Libraries were prepared by immunoSEQ multiplex PCR; TCRdb keeps only in-frame clonotypes and omits some of them. Of 67,000 or so clones listed, 81% were seen once; the top ten hold roughly 0.83%. Germline V gives CDR1 SNHLY, CDR2 FYNNEI. The V and J ends lost 7 bases and 5 bases respectively, with 9 bases between them. The CDR3 extends over 12 amino acids. The source material was peripheral blood. The gene calls are TRBV2 and TRBJ2-1; D unclear. The TCR sequence derives from a woman aged 70-85 years with acute or convalescent COVID-19. CDR3 amino acids: CASNQIHNEQFF. The CDR3, as DNA: TGTGCCAGCAATCAGATCCACAATGAGCAGTTCTTC.